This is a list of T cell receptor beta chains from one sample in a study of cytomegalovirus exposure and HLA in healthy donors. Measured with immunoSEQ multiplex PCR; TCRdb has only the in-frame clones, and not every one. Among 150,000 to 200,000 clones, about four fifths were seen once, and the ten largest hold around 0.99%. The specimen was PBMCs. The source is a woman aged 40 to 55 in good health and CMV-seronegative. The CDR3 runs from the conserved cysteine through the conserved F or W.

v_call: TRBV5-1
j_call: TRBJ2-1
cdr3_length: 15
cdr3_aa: CASSPSGTSYNEQFF

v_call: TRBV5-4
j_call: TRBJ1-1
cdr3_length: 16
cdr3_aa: CASSLGQGALNTEAFF

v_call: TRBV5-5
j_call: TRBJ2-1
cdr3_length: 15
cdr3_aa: CASSRWTSGRNEQFF

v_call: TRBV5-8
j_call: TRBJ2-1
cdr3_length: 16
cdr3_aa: CASSLGRLASYNEQFF

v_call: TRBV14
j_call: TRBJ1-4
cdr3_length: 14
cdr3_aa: CASSQVTGDEKLFF

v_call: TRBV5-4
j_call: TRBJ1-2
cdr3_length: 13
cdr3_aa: CASSLGRNYGYTF

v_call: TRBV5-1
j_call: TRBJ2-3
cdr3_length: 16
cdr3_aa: CASSLLGGGRTDTQYF

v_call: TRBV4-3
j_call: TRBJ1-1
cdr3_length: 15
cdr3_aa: CASSQGGGLNTEAFF

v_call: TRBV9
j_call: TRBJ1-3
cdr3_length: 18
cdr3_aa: CASSNGQGLNPPGNTIYF

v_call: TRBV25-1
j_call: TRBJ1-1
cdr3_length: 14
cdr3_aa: CASTWDTPNTEAFF

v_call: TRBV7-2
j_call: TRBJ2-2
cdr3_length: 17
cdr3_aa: CASSTIAGGLGTGELFF

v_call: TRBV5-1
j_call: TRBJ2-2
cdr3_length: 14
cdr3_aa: CASSLTGNTGELFF

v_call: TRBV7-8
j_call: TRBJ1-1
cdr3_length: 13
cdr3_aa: CASSPGGVTEAFF

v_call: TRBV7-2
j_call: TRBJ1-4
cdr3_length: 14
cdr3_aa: CASSQDRGNEKLFF

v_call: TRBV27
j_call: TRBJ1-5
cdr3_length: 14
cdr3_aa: CASSLGQGDQPQHF

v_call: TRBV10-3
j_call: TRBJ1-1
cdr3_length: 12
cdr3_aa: CAISDPGQQAFF

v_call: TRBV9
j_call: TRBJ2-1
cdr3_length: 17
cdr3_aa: CASSVGVLAGGQDEQFF

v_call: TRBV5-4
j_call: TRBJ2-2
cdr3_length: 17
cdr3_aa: CASSRNGASGNTGELFF

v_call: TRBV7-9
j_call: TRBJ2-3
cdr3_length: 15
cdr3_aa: CASSLLTGVADTQYF

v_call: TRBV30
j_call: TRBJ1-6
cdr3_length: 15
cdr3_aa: CAWSVSDRSNSPLHF

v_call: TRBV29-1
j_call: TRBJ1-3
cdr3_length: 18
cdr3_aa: CSVEDQPRRRLSGNTIYF

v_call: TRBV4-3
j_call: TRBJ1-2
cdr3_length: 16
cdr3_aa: CASSQEPGQGAFGYTF

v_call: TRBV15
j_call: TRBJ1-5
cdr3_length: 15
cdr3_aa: CATSRGQGGSQPQHF

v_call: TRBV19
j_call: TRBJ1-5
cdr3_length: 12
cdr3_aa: CASSIPNQPQHF

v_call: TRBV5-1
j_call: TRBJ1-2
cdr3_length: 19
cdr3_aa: CASSGANRDSFGWADGYTF

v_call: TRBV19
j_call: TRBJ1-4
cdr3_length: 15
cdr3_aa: CASTPGAATNEKLFF

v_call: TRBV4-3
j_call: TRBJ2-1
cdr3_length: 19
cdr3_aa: CASSRGGLAGPSSYNEQFF

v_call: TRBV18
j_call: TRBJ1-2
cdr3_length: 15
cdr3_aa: CASSPPYGTNYGYTF

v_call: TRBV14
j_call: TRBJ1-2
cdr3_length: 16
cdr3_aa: CASRRSGQGNHYGYTF

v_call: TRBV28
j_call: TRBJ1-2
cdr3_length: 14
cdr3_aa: CASSLWQGARVNTF

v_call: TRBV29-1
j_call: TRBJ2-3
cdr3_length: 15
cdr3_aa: CSVAGTSGGTDTQYF

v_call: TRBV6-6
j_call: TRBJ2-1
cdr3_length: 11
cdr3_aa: CASSYLAWQFF

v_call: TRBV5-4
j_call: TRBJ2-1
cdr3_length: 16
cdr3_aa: CASSGHGGSSYNEQFF

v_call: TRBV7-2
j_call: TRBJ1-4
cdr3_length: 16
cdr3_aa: CASSLSLGGTREKLFF

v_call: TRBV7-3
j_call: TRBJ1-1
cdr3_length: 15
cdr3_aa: CASSPRTEMNTEAFF

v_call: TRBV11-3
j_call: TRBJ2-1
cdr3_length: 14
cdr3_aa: CASSFAGTLNEQFF

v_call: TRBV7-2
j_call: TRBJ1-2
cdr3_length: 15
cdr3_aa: CASNPDRGRDYGYTF

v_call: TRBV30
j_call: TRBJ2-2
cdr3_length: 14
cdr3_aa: CAWSVGANTGELFF

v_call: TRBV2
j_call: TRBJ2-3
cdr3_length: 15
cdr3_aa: CASSRTTIAADTQYF

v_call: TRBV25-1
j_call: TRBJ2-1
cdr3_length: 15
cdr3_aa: CASSDSGRRYNEQFF

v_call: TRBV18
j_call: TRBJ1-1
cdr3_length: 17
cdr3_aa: CASSPYLGTGEITEAFF

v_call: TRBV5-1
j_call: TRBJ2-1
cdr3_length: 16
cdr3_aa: CASRIGAGRAYNEQFF

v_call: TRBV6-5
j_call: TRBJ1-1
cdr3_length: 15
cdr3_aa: CASSSNRGWGTEAFF

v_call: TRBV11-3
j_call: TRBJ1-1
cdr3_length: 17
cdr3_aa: CASSLVGGRLFPSEAFF

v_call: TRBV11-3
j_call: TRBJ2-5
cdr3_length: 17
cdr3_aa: CASSYTGGRTYQETQYF

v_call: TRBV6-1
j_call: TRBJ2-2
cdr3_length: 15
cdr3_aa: CASSEASPRTGELFF

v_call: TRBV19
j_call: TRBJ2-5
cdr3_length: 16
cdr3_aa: CASSQGTSGRGETQYF

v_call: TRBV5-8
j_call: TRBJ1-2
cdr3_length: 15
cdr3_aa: CASSRGGSKSYGYTF

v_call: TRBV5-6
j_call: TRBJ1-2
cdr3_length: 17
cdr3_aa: CASSLGGQRPPNYGYTF

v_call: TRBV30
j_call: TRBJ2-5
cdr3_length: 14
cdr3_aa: CAWAWDIKEETQYF

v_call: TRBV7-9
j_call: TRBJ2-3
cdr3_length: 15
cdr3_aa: CASSGRTGSTDTQYF

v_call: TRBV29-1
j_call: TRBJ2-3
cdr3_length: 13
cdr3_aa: CSVDYSSGIMQYF

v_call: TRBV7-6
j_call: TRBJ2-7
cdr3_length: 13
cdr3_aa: CASSRDRGGGQYF

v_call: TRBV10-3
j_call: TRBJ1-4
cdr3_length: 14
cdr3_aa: CAISEAGTNEKLFF

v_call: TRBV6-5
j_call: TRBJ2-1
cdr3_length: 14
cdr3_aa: CASSSGTVYNEQFF

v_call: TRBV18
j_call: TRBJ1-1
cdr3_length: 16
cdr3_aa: CASSPRPGQGKTEAFF

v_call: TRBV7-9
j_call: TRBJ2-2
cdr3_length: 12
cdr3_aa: CASTTSLGELFF